This is a list of T cell receptor beta chains from one sample in a study of Ad26.COV2.S vaccination and SARS-CoV-2 variants. TCRdb's table, derived via immunoSEQ multiplex PCR, lists solely in-frame clones and lacks some. This sample has around 400,000 clones, with more than 80% found just once. The material sequenced was peripheral blood, taken in a trial of Ad26.COV2.S vaccine versus placebo. Receptor source: a person aged 18-65 years who received the Ad26.COV2.S COVID-19 vaccine or a placebo. Both conserved end residues are part of each CDR3. Fields, in order: clone size, V gene, J gene, D gene, CDR3 DNA, CDR3 protein. A D gene is named only where the DNA matches it firmly. Clone sizes are given selectively: once, few, many, or a class where the clone is expanded.

>few|TRBV12-3/TRBV12-4|TRBJ1-6|NA
TGTGCCAGCAGTTTAAGGGATTCACCCCTCCACTTT
CASSLRDSPLHF
>NA|TRBV7-3|TRBJ2-1|NA
TGTGCCAGCAGCTTGGGCCCCGGCTCCTACAATGAGCAGTTCTTC
CASSLGPGSYNEQFF
>NA|TRBV27|TRBJ1-6|NA
TGTGCCAGCAGTCAAATACAGGGTAGTGATTCACCCCTCCACTTT
CASSQIQGSDSPLHF
>NA|TRBV18|TRBJ1-1|NA
TGTGCCAGCTCACCCGGGGAGGACACTGAAGCTTTCTTT
CASSPGEDTEAFF
>once|TRBV6-6|TRBJ2-1|TRBD2
TGTGCCAGCAGGCAGGGACTAGCGGGAGGGGATGAGCAGTTCTTC
CASRQGLAGGDEQFF
>NA|TRBV3-1/TRBV3-2|TRBJ2-3|TRBD2
TGTGCCAGCAGCCATCGGGCTAGCGGACTTAGCACAGATACGCAGTATTTT
CASSHRASGLSTDTQYF
>NA|TRBV6-5|TRBJ2-3|NA
TGTGCCAGCAGGGGGGGATACCCCAGGGATACGCAGTATTTT
CASRGGYPRDTQYF
>NA|TRBV5-1|TRBJ2-5|TRBD1
TGCGCCAGCAGCGGACAGGGTCAACAAGAGACCCAGTACTTC
CASSGQGQQETQYF
>NA|TRBV6-6|TRBJ2-2|NA
TGTGCCAGCAGTAACAAGATAAACACCGGGGAGCTGTTTTTT
CASSNKINTGELFF
>NA|TRBV11-2|TRBJ2-4|NA
TGTGCCAGCAGCTTAGGAGAAAACATTCAGTACTTC
CASSLGENIQYF
>NA|TRBV7-8|TRBJ2-7|TRBD1
TGTGCCAGCAGCTTAGGGACAGGGGTTTTCGAGCAGTACTTC
CASSLGTGVFEQYF
>NA|TRBV27|TRBJ1-6|TRBD1
TGTGCCAGCAGTTTAATCCACAGGGGGGGATCACCCCTCCACTTT
CASSLIHRGGSPLHF
>NA|TRBV11-3|TRBJ2-3|TRBD2
TGTGCCAGCAGCATCGGTAGACTAGCGGGTGAAACAGATACGCAGTATTTT
CASSIGRLAGETDTQYF
>NA|TRBV3-1/TRBV3-2|TRBJ2-1|NA
TGTGCCAGCAGATTGGAGGGATACAATGAGCAGTTCTTC
CASRLEGYNEQFF
>NA|TRBV6-2/TRBV6-3|TRBJ2-7|TRBD2
TGTGCCAGCAGTGGACTAGCAAGCTCCTACGAGCAGTACTTC
CASSGLASSYEQYF
>NA|TRBV5-1|TRBJ2-1|NA
TGCGCCAGCAGCTTTAGAACCCGCTACAATGAGCAGTTCTTC
CASSFRTRYNEQFF
>NA|TRBV5-4|TRBJ2-7|NA
TGTGCCAGCAGCTTGGGAGGGCAATTTTACGAGCAGTACTTC
CASSLGGQFYEQYF
>NA|TRBV30|TRBJ1-3|NA
TGTGCCTGGAGTCGGTCAGGGAGCGGCTCGGACACCATATATTTT
CAWSRSGSGSDTIYF
>NA|TRBV11-2|TRBJ2-2|NA
TGTGCCAGCAGTCGTAGGGCCGGGGAGCTGTTTTTT
CASSRRAGELFF
>NA|TRBV12-3/TRBV12-4|TRBJ2-1|TRBD2
TGTGCCAGCAGCCCCTCTAGCGGGGATGAGCAGTTCTTC
CASSPSSGDEQFF
>NA|TRBV11-2|TRBJ1-1|NA
TGTGTAGCGGGGGACACTGAAGCTTTCTTT
CVAGDTEAFF
>NA|TRBV4-3|TRBJ2-3|TRBD2
TGCGCCAGCAGCCAAGATCTTCCGAAGGGACTAGCGGGAGGGGATACGCAGTATTTT
CASSQDLPKGLAGGDTQYF
>NA|TRBV6-6|TRBJ1-5|TRBD1
TGTGCCAGCGGAACGACAGGGGCTCAGCCCCAGCATTTT
CASGTTGAQPQHF
>few|TRBV7-9|TRBJ1-2|NA
TGTGCCAGCAGCTCGGAAACGTATGGCTACACCTTC
CASSSETYGYTF
>NA|TRBV10-3|TRBJ2-5|TRBD1
TGTGCCATCAGGAAATCAGGACAGGGGTCAGAGACCCAGTACTTC
CAIRKSGQGSETQYF
>NA|TRBV13|TRBJ1-4|NA
TGTGCCAGCAGCTTAGGCGGGGGGCAGGGGAAAGAAAAACTGTTTTTT
CASSLGGGQGKEKLFF
>NA|TRBV7-9|TRBJ2-7|NA
TGTGCCAGCAGCCTACCTCAGGGGTCTACCGAGCAGTACTTC
CASSLPQGSTEQYF
>NA|TRBV7-9|TRBJ2-1|TRBD2
TGTGCCAGCAGCTTTGGACTAGCGGGCAACAATGAGCAGTTCTTC
CASSFGLAGNNEQFF
>few|TRBV9|TRBJ2-7|TRBD2
TGTGCCAGCAGCGCTTCTAGCGGGCTAAGCTCCTACGAGCAGTACTTC
CASSASSGLSSYEQYF
>NA|TRBV30|TRBJ2-7|TRBD2
TGTGCCTGGAGTGATAGCGGGGGGCCCTACGAGCAGTACTTC
CAWSDSGGPYEQYF
>NA|TRBV3-1/TRBV3-2|TRBJ1-2|TRBD1
TGTGCCAGCAGTCCGACAGGGGTGGCCGGGGATGGCTACACCTTC
CASSPTGVAGDGYTF
>NA|TRBV7-2|TRBJ1-3|TRBD1
TGTGCCAGCAGCCCCCAAACAGGGGCCACCATATATTTT
CASSPQTGATIYF
>NA|TRBV5-4|TRBJ2-1|NA
TGTGCTACTATGGGGGGTTACAATGAGCAGTTCTTC
CATMGGYNEQFF
>NA|TRBV19|TRBJ2-2|NA
TGTGCCAGCCTTGGCGGGTTCGGGGAGCTGTTTTTT
CASLGGFGELFF
>few|TRBV10-3|TRBJ2-1|NA
TGTGCCACTAGACACCCGAGCTCCTACAATGAGCAGTTCTTC
CATRHPSSYNEQFF
>NA|TRBV7-3|TRBJ2-2|NA
TGTGCCAGCAGCTTCACCCCGGCAGTCGGGGAGCTGTTTTTT
CASSFTPAVGELFF
>NA|TRBV9|TRBJ2-2|NA
TGTGCCAGCAACAAAGGACTCATTCCCGGGGAGCTGTTTTTT
CASNKGLIPGELFF
>NA|TRBV28|TRBJ1-4|TRBD1
TGTGCCAGCAGGACAGGGGGTCTGGGAAAACTGTTTTTT
CASRTGGLGKLFF
>NA|TRBV28|TRBJ2-3|NA
TGTGCCAGCAGTTCATATGGACGGGGCACAGATACGCAGTATTTT
CASSSYGRGTDTQYF
>few|TRBV7-2|TRBJ1-3|NA
TGTGCCAGCAGCCCCTATAGAGCTGACTCTGGAAACACCATATATTTT
CASSPYRADSGNTIYF
>NA|TRBV5-1|TRBJ2-5|TRBD1
TGCGCCAGCAGCTTGCGTCAGGGGGCGACACCGGTGGGAGAGACCCAGTACTTC
CASSLRQGATPVGETQYF
>NA|TRBV11-2|TRBJ2-5|NA
TGTGCCAGCAGCTTAGTATTTCGGGTGCGAGGAGAGACCCAGTACTTC
CASSLVFRVRGETQYF
>NA|TRBV11-2|TRBJ2-5|NA
TGTGCCAGCAGCTCCTCTAGCGTACCTCGGGGGGAGACCCAGTACTTC
CASSSSSVPRGETQYF
>NA|TRBV2|TRBJ1-4|NA
TGTGCCAGCAGACCAAACAAGAATGAAAAACTGTTTTTT
CASRPNKNEKLFF
>NA|TRBV12-3/TRBV12-4|TRBJ1-2|NA
TGTGCCAGCAGGTTCAGGGCTAGCTATGGCTACACCTTC
CASRFRASYGYTF
>NA|TRBV6-5|TRBJ2-3|NA
TGTGCCAGCAGTTACCAGGGCTCCAGCACAGATACGCAGTATTTT
CASSYQGSSTDTQYF
>NA|TRBV11-2|TRBJ2-7|NA
TGTGCCAGCAGCTTAGATCACGGGACACACTACGAGCAGTACTTC
CASSLDHGTHYEQYF
>few|TRBV20-1|TRBJ2-3|TRBD2
TGCAGTGCTAGTAGTTCTAGAGGCGGACTAGCAACAGATACGCAGTATTTT
CSASSSRGGLATDTQYF
>NA|TRBV10-3|TRBJ1-1|TRBD1
TGTGCCATCAGTGGCGCCGGGACAGGGGAGGGTGAAGCTTTCTTT
CAISGAGTGEGEAFF
>NA|TRBV7-2|TRBJ2-4|NA
TGTGCCAGCAGCTTAGTACGAGCCAAAAACATTCAGTACTTC
CASSLVRAKNIQYF
>NA|TRBV5-6|TRBJ2-7|TRBD2
TGTGCCAGCAGCTTTATCAGTGCGGGAGTGTCCTACGAGCAGTACTTC
CASSFISAGVSYEQYF
>few|TRBV2|TRBJ1-5|NA
TGTGCCAGCAGTGACGAGGCAGGGAATCAGCCCCAGCATTTT
CASSDEAGNQPQHF
>NA|TRBV2|TRBJ2-3|TRBD2
TGTGCCAGCAGTTATCTAGCGGGGGGCACAGATACGCAGTATTTT
CASSYLAGGTDTQYF
>NA|TRBV19|TRBJ1-1|TRBD1
TGTGCCAGTGCCAGGGGGCCCGGTGTGGCCACTGAAGCTTTCTTT
CASARGPGVATEAFF
>NA|TRBV7-6|TRBJ2-1|TRBD2
TGTGCCAGCAGCTTAGCTAGCGGGAGTGAAGAGATCTATGAGCAGTTCTTC
CASSLASGSEEIYEQFF
>NA|TRBV4-1|TRBJ2-1|TRBD2
TGCGCCAGCAGCCAACTGACTAGCGGGAGGCCGGGATACAATGAGCAGTTCTTC
CASSQLTSGRPGYNEQFF
>NA|TRBV7-8|TRBJ2-2|TRBD2
TGTGCCAGCAGCTCGAGCGGGAAAAGGGGGGAGCTGTTTTTT
CASSSSGKRGELFF
>NA|TRBV4-3|TRBJ1-5|NA
TGCGCCAGCAGCCAAGACAGGAGCAATCAGCCCCAGCATTTT
CASSQDRSNQPQHF